This T cell receptor beta chain is from a study of T cell repertoires in cytomegalovirus infection. Points from the study as a whole: HLA-C-restricted, CMV-specific TCR beta clonotypes were dominant ex vivo.

CDR1 is SGHTA, CDR2 FQGNSA, per germline. The CDR3 contains 16 residues. Trimming stripped 3 bases from V and 4 bases from J, with 18 bases between. TCRdb re-called the reads with MiXCR, one entry per CDR3 protein. The sample has some 110,000 distinct CDR3 sequences, 25% to 35% seen once. This clonotype was picked up many times. The antigen is not known. The chain uses TRBV7-2 and TRBJ1-1; D may be TRBD1 (6 bases). This receptor was obtained from a human donor in good health (CMV status not recorded). Some clones in this sample may be carry-over from other donors' samples. The material sequenced was CD8+ T cells from cultured PBMCs, taken from culture after CMV antigen stimulation. The CDR3 sequence is CASSFYGGRYGTEAFF. As DNA, the CDR3 is TGTGCCAGCAGCTTTTACGGGGGCCGGTACGGCACTGAAGCTTTCTTT.